Included here is one T cell receptor (beta chain) sequence, with context. A second PCR of roughly 7 to 11 cycles used a sample-barcoded 5' primer and a J-beta primer mix. One entry per CDR3 protein results from TCRdb running MiXCR on the 5' RACE reads. The repertoire holds 1.8 million or so distinct CDR3 sequences, with around 42% as singletons. This sample stems from a study of blood T cells in healthy people across ages. CDR3 length: 15 amino acids. Trimming took 6 bases from V and 0 from J, leaving 14 bases between them. Germline CDR1 and CDR2: SGHKS and YYEKEE (reference sequence). The chain links TRBV5-5 to TRBJ2-3; the D is unclear. Sequencing was performed on blood. This TCR derives from a human donor in good health. This chain's CDR3 is CASIPGATSTDTQYF. In nucleotides, the CDR3 is TGTGCCAGCATCCCCGGAGCTACTAGCACAGATACGCAGTATTTT.